This T cell receptor (beta chain) was captured in a study of somatic mutations in cytotoxic T cells in rheumatoid arthritis. V was pared by 0 bases and J by 6 bases, with 14 bases between. The CDR3 runs 15 residues. Germline loops: CDR1 MNHEY, CDR2 SMNVEV (reference sequence). Assay used: immunoSEQ multiplex PCR; TCRdb lists only in-frame clones, some missing. The sample consists of around 15,000 clones, around 68% of them appearing once. The J gene is TRBJ2-5, the V gene TRBV27; perhaps TRBD2 as D (5 bases). This TCR came from an adult with rheumatoid arthritis. The material sequenced was CD8+ T cells sorted from blood. The CDR3 sequence: CASSLSVEADQTQYF. The DNA for the CDR3 is TGTGCCAGCAGTTTATCGGTCGAAGCGGACCAGACCCAGTACTTC.